This T cell receptor beta chain was identified in a study of blood T cell repertoires in COVID-19. Turning to the study itself: Acute and convalescent COVID-19 samples came from the United States, Italy and Spain. The analysed material was cDNA or gDNA that came from T cells, B-cell-depleted T cells, or PBMCs.

CDR1 and CDR2 (germline): MGHDK, SYGVNS. Trimming took off 10 bases at V and 7 bases at J, with 22 bases between the two ends. This CDR3 spans 14 amino acids. Authors' analysis steps: How many nucleated cells were present was estimated from reference gene primer amplification. Sequencing used immunoSEQ multiplex PCR; TCRdb keeps in-frame clones, though not all of them. V, J and clone size are taken as reported in that table, and D and trimming were inferred from the DNA itself. Of approximately 190,000 clones in the sample, about 81% were seen once. The V call is TRBV25-1, the J call TRBJ1-2; tentatively, D is TRBD1 (6 bases). Specimen: peripheral blood. This clonotype was sampled from a man aged 30 to 45 with active or convalescent COVID-19. The CDR3 loop is CATAFGQGRGGYTF. CDR3 nucleotides: TGTGCCACCGCCTTTGGTCAGGGGCGAGGTGGCTACACCTTC.